A single sample gave rise to the 5 T cell receptor beta chains below, sequenced in a study of technical replicates of blood from several donors (dated by TCRdb to about 2017). Libraries were prepared through the immunoSEQ multiplex PCR assay. TCRdb's version of the immuneACCESS table is confined to in-frame rearrangements and falls short of the full clone set. An unresolved V gene accounts for under half of the shortfall where checked; the remainder is of unknown origin. For this sample there are roughly 62,000 clones; 75% to 95% appear just once. The top ten hold around 3.6% of the sample. Sequenced: PBMCs. Source of these receptors: a human donor in good health. Some clones in this sample may be carry-over from other donors' samples.

DNA for the CDR3: TGTGCCAGCAGCCTGGGACAGGCGCTACGGGAGCAGTACTTC. Translation: CASSLGQALREQYF. The J gene is TRBJ2-7, the V gene TRBV5-4, with 8 bases fitting TRBD1. The CDR3 totals 14 residues. Looked up from germline, CDR1 is SGHNT and CDR2 is YYREEE (reference sequence). With V trimmed by 4 bases and J by 7 bases, 10 bases remained unmatched.

The chain recombines TRBV25-1 with TRBJ1-2, with D perhaps matching TRBD1 (6 bases). This CDR3 spans 16 amino acids. The germline V gene encodes CDR1 MGHDK and CDR2 SYGVNS. Trimming took off 6 bases at V and 1 base at J, with 18 bases between the two ends. CDR3: CASSPGGGSNNYGYTF. The CDR3 DNA is TGTGCCAGCAGCCCCGGGGGGGGCTCAAATAACTATGGCTACACCTTC.

The chain combines TRBV1 with TRBJ2-1; the tabulated D call, TRBD2, remains unverified against the DNA. TRBV1 is reported as a pseudogene. There are 19 residues in the CDR3. CDR3 DNA: TGCACCAGCAGCCAAGGTCAGGGGTGGGAACTAGCGGGGGGTAAAGAGCAGTTCTTC. This translates into CTSSQGQGWELAGGKEQFF.

V is TRBV6-5 and J is TRBJ2-1, with TRBD2 matching over 8 bases. CDR3 size: 16 residues. V was pared by 4 bases and J by 2 bases, with 7 bases of the junction left unmatched. The germline gives CDR1 MNHEY, CDR2 SVGAGI. The CDR3 bases are TGTGCCAGCAGTTTCTGGAGTAGCGGGACCTACAATGAGCAGTTCTTC. It is translated as CASSFWSSGTYNEQFF.

The chain is built from TRBV7-9 and TRBJ2-5; TRBD2 matches at 10 bases. This CDR3 contains 16 residues. V lost 3 bases and J lost 2; bases outside the gene matches: 6. Germline CDR1 reads SEHNR; CDR2 reads FQNEAQ (reference sequence). CDR3 in amino acids: CASSFKLAGGQETQYF. Here the CDR3 DNA reads TGTGCCAGCAGCTTCAAGTTAGCGGGAGGACAAGAGACCCAGTACTTC.